Included here is one TCR beta chain sequence, with context. Its antigen is not known. The sample originates from a study of cytomegalovirus exposure and HLA in healthy donors. PCR amplification relied on 60 Vbeta primers (plus 13 Jbeta primers). In the study's own analysis: There were 80 million or so unique TCR beta chains by a later count, and about 12 million of them were shared. Data came from immunoSEQ multiplex PCR; TCRdb stores just in-frame clones and leaves some out. That table is the source of V, J and clone size, and D and trimming were worked out from the DNA. The table has about 90,000 clones, 67% seen once; the top ten hold around 2.3%. Notes on the study in general: According to an earlier analysis, most TCR beta V segments yielded productive rearrangements about 87% or about 30% of the time.

The CDR3 loop spans 16 amino acids. Germline V gene sequence: CDR1 SGHAT, CDR2 FQNNGV. With V trimmed by 1 base and J by 10 bases, 11 bases remained unmatched. The sequenced material came from PBMCs. The chain recombines TRBV11-2 with TRBJ2-1; 9 positions agree with TRBD1. The source is a man aged 25 to 40 in good health and CMV-seronegative. The CDR3 is CASSLGASGQGGEQFF. The DNA for the CDR3 is TGTGCCAGCAGCTTAGGTGCGTCGGGACAGGGTGGAGAGCAGTTCTTC.